This TCR beta chain is from a study of long-term antiretroviral therapy in people with HIV. Study-wide points: Diversity increased after ART yet remained lower than in transplant donor controls. Whereas controls had wider CDR3 length ranges, HIV repertoires had narrower ones.

The immunoSEQ assay was v3.0, run at survey level. The sequencing target was about 35,000-55,000 T-cell genomes per sample. Profiling relied on immunoSEQ multiplex PCR, and the TCRdb table lists in-frame clones only, not all of them. The repertoire holds approximately 22,000 clones, with about 80% as singletons. The V gene's germline CDR1 is SGHAT and CDR2 FQNNGV. The CDR3 covers 14 residues. Trimming left V 1 base short and J 1 base short, with 7 bases between. This clone was seen more than once but under ten times. Its antigen is undetermined. This rearrangement joins TRBV11-2 to TRBJ1-1; D is uncertain. Here the sequenced sample was unsorted PBMCs, taken 0.5 years before starting antiretroviral therapy. The sequence derives from a man aged 35 to 55 with HIV. CDR3 sequence reads: CASSLALWNTEAFF. As DNA, the CDR3 is TGTGCCAGCAGCTTAGCTCTCTGGAACACTGAAGCTTTCTTT.